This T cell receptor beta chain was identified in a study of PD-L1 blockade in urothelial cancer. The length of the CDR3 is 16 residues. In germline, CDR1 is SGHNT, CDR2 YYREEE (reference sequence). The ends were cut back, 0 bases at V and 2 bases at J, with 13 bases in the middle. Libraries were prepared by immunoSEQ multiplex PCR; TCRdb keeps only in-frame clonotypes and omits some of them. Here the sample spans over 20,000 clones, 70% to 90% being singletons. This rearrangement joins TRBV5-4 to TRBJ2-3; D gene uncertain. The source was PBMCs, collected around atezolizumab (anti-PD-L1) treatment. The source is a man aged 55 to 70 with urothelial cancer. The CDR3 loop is CASSLDRSLNTDTQYF. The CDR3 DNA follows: TGTGCCAGCAGCTTGGATCGCAGTTTGAACACAGATACGCAGTATTTT.